In this sample, the clone carrying this TCR beta chain turned up many times. The antigen remains undetermined. Beta-chain TCR CDR3 regions were amplified from RNA transcripts. An initial RT-PCR round employing HTBI primers preceded a second-round multiplex PCR. TCRdb reprocessed the multiplex PCR reads with MiXCR, giving one entry per CDR3 protein. The data show 400,000 to 500,000 distinct CDR3 sequences, over 20% seen once. This entry comes from a study of Graves' ophthalmopathy and Graves' hyperthyroidism. Regarding the study as a whole: Also, most clonotypes expanded in the thyroid above 0.001 frequency appeared in blood. The model achieved 70.59% sensitivity and around 72% specificity for ophthalmopathy progression.

No ophthalmopathy within 18 months of follow-up signified stable hyperthyroidism. The sequenced sample was peripheral blood. This receptor was obtained from a woman under 30 with stable Graves' hyperthyroidism.

CDR3 residues: CASRQTGTVKAQYF. CDR3 sequence (DNA): TGTGCCAGCAGACAAACTGGGACCGTCAAGGCCCAGTACTTC. The V gene is TRBV6-1, the J gene TRBJ2-5; D tentatively reads TRBD1 or TRBD2 (5 bases each). Per the germline V gene, CDR1 is MNHNS and CDR2 is SASEGT. The CDR3 is made up of 14 amino acids. Between the trimmed V and J ends, which lost 6 bases and 9 bases, there was a span of 20 bases.